One and the same sample provided the 16 T cell receptor beta chains below, sequenced in a study of blood T cell repertoires in COVID-19. Profiling relied on immunoSEQ multiplex PCR, and the TCRdb table lists in-frame clones only, not all of them. This table holds some 350,000 clones, 87% found once. Material: peripheral blood. The origin of the receptors is a woman aged 45-65 years with COVID-19, enrolled during active disease.

The chain is built from TRBV21-1 and TRBJ2-1; the table's D call of TRBD1 was not tested on the DNA. TRBV21-1 is recorded as a pseudogene. The CDR3 totals 13 residues. The CDR3 loop reads CASSATQGYEQFF. CDR3 in DNA: TGTGCCAGCAGCGCAACTCAGGGCTATGAGCAGTTCTTC.

The V call is TRBV7-8, the J call TRBJ2-5; 10 bases are a match to TRBD2. This CDR3 is built from 15 residues. With V trimmed by 0 bases and J by 8 bases, 6 bases remained unmatched. The germline gives CDR1 SGHVS, CDR2 FQNEAQ. CDR3: CASSLALAGEVTQYF. The CDR3 DNA reads as TGTGCCAGCAGCTTAGCGCTAGCGGGGGAAGTAACCCAGTACTTC.

The rearrangement links TRBV19 to TRBJ2-7, with 8 bases fitting TRBD2. Unmatched junction bases numbered 7, after V lost 4 bases and J lost 2 bases. This CDR3 region has 15 residues. CDR1 and CDR2 from the germline V gene are LNHDA and SQIVND (reference sequence). In DNA, the CDR3 is TGTGCCAGTAGTAATCCGGGACTAGGGCCCTACGAGCAGTACTTC. Translating gives CASSNPGLGPYEQYF.

To note about this clone: This same CDR3 is encoded by further DNA sequences in the sample. The CDR3 sequence is CASSSQGNTEAFF. The DNA of the CDR3 is TGTGCCAGCAGCTCACAGGGAAACACTGAAGCTTTCTTT. The rearrangement links TRBV7-3 to TRBJ1-1, with D perhaps matching TRBD1 (6 bases). This CDR3 comprises 13 residues. Germline lookup yields CDR1 SGHTA and CDR2 FQGTGA. V was clipped by 4 bases and J by 2 bases, with 8 bases between them.

The chain carries TRBV19 and TRBJ1-5; 8 bases map to TRBD1. CDR3 length equals 14 residues. V gave up 7 bases and J gave up 4 bases; unmatched junction bases: 6. Looked up from germline, CDR1 is LNHDA and CDR2 is SQIVND (reference sequence). The CDR3 region has the DNA TGTGCCAGTACCCTCGGGGACAGGAATCAGCCCCAGCATTTT. Translated: CASTLGDRNQPQHF.

The chain uses TRBV19 and TRBJ2-5, with D perhaps TRBD1 (6 bases). The CDR3 totals 14 residues. Germline V gene data show CDR1 as LNHDA and CDR2 as SQIVND (reference sequence). V dropped 7 bases and J dropped 5 bases, with 17 bases sitting between them. CDR3 in DNA: TGTGCCAGTACCTCCGACAGGTTGGGGGAGACCCAGTACTTC. It translates to CASTSDRLGETQYF.

J is TRBJ1-2 and V is TRBV5-1; maybe TRBD1 (5 bases). CDR3 length: 12 amino acids. CDR1 is SGHRS and CDR2 is YFSETQ in the germline V gene. V was shortened by 5 bases and J by 6 bases, with 11 bases between the two germline ends. DNA of the CDR3: TGCGCCAGCAGTACGACAGTCGATGGCTACACCTTC. Translated, it gives CASSTTVDGYTF.

This chain uses TRBV10-2 with TRBJ2-1, with unresolved D. Germline CDR1 reads WSHSY; CDR2 reads SAAADI. This CDR3 spans 16 amino acids. The ends were cut back, 5 bases at V and 5 bases at J, with 19 bases in the middle. The CDR3: CASSPPTITLDNEQFF. CDR3 DNA sequence: TGCGCCAGCAGTCCACCGACAATCACCCTGGACAATGAGCAGTTCTTC.

This clone occurred once. The rearrangement uses TRBV18 and TRBJ1-5, with no clear D. CDR3 length: 14 amino acids. The germline gives CDR1 KGHSH, CDR2 LQKENI. The V end lost 2 bases, the J end lost 3 bases, and 8 bases lay between the germline ends. CDR3 coding DNA: TGTGCCAGCTCACCATCTTACAACAATCAGCCCCAGCATTTT. Translating gives CASSPSYNNQPQHF. Full variable domain (missing parts from reference TRBV18 and TRBJ1-5): NAGVMQNPRHLVRRRGQEARLRCSPMKGHSHVYWYRQLPEEGLKFMVYLQKENIIDESGMPKERFSAEFPKEGPSILRIQQVVRGDSAAYFCASSPSYNNQPQHFGDGTRLSIL.

V gene TRBV7-9 combines with J gene TRBJ2-5; a possible D gene is TRBD1 (6 bases). Germline CDR1 is SEHNR and CDR2 is FQNEAQ (reference sequence). The CDR3 is 13 residues long. V lost 4 bases to trimming and J lost 5 bases, with 11 bases between them. CDR3 sequence (DNA): TGTGCCAGCAGCTACAGGGATGGCGAGACCCAGTACTTC. Protein: CASSYRDGETQYF.

The chain combines TRBV19 with TRBJ1-5; 10 nucleotides line up with TRBD1. Germline trimming cut 5 bases from V and 5 bases from J; bases unmatched to any gene: 6. Germline lookup yields CDR1 LNHDA and CDR2 SQIVND (reference sequence). The CDR3 contains 15 residues. The CDR3 sequence: CASSLGQGLYQPQHF. The CDR3 bases are TGTGCCAGTAGTTTGGGACAGGGGTTGTATCAGCCCCAGCATTTT.

This clone was recorded a few times. The J gene is TRBJ2-1, the V gene TRBV27; 9 nucleotides line up with TRBD1. The germline gives CDR1 MNHEY, CDR2 SMNVEV (reference sequence). The length of the CDR3 is 14 residues. The J segment lost 7 bases and the V segment lost 3 bases, leaving 4 bases of the junction unmatched. CDR3 sequence (DNA): TGTGCCAGCAGTTTGTTGGGACAGGGAAATGAGCAGTTCTTC. It is translated as CASSLLGQGNEQFF.

This rearrangement joins TRBV24-1 to TRBJ2-1, with TRBD2 identical over 9 bases. The ends lost 4 bases at V and 9 bases at J; junction bases unmatched: 9. Per germline, CDR1 KGHDR and CDR2 SFDVKD. This CDR3 is built from 15 residues. CDR3 loop: CATSEFSGSGSEQFF. Here the CDR3 DNA reads TGTGCCACCAGTGAATTTAGCGGGAGTGGGAGTGAGCAGTTCTTC.

The chain has TRBV14 and TRBJ2-3; D is unresolved. CDR1 and CDR2 from the germline V gene are SGHDN and FVKESK. Trimming pared 6 bases from V and 3 bases from J, leaving 22 bases between. The CDR3 runs to 17 residues. CDR3 coding DNA: TGTGCCAGCAGTCGTGCGTCGTCGGTCACTATTACAGATACGCAGTATTTT. Protein product: CASSRASSVTITDTQYF.

The chain couples TRBV5-1 to TRBJ1-4, with TRBD1 as a possible D gene (6 bases). The V end lost 4 bases, the J end lost 7 bases, and 11 bases lay between the germline ends. The CDR3 has 13 residues. Germline CDR1 SGHRS, CDR2 YFSETQ. In DNA form, the CDR3 reads TGCGCCAGCAGCCTGGGGGCGGGTGAAAAACTGTTTTTT. Amino acids: CASSLGAGEKLFF.

The chain employs TRBV30 and TRBJ2-1; the match to TRBD2 covers 10 bases. V gave up 4 bases and J gave up 5 bases; unmatched junction bases: 5. Germline assignment: CDR1 GTSNPN and CDR2 SVGIG (reference sequence). The CDR3 is 14 residues long. The CDR3 loop reads CAWTLAGADNEQFF. For the CDR3, the DNA is TGTGCCTGGACCCTAGCGGGAGCTGACAATGAGCAGTTCTTC.